This T cell receptor beta chain comes out of a study of shared clonotypes between healthy human individuals. Findings and caveats of the study: Clonotype sharing among donors likely depends on sequencing depth.

The method was immunoSEQ multiplex PCR; TCRdb's version includes in-frame clones alone and lacks a portion of them. Among about 980,000 clones listed, over 75% were seen once. This clone was observed a handful of times. Its target is unknown. The germline V and J ends were trimmed by 3 bases and 8 bases, with 14 bases remaining between them. In germline, CDR1 is MNHNS, CDR2 SASEGT. This CDR3 region has 15 residues. The sequenced sample was memory CD4+ T cells sorted from blood. Subset specified: CD45RA-negative fraction. The receptor was derived from a man between 18 and 35 years old in good health. The rearrangement joins TRBV6-1 to TRBJ1-6; D call uncertain. The CDR3 DNA is TGTGCCAGCAGTGAGTTGACCCTCCCCTATTCACCCCTCCACTTT. Protein product: CASSELTLPYSPLHF.